The sequence of this T cell receptor beta chain was determined in a study of T cells in Graves' hyperthyroidism and ophthalmopathy. Overall study: Initial diagnosis, before any treatment, was when peripheral blood was collected.

General observations from the study: Prediction of ophthalmopathy progression came a median roughly 6.7 months pre-onset. The majority of expanded thyroid clonotypes above 0.001 also appeared in blood.

Source material for PBMCs was 10 ml fresh peripheral blood. Trimming took off 5 bases at V and 2 bases at J, with 17 bases between the two ends. CDR1 and CDR2 from the germline V gene are MNHEY and SVGAGI. This CDR3 comprises 16 residues. The table lists this clonotype with many counts. Its specificity is not known. RNA transcripts served as the template for amplifying TCR beta CDR3 regions. The HTBI set primed first-round TCR CDR3 RT-PCR. Via MiXCR, TCRdb re-called the multiplex PCR reads, giving one row per CDR3 protein. The sample holds some 50,000 distinct CDR3 sequences, approximately 48% seen once.

The chain has TRBV6-5 and TRBJ2-3, with TRBD2 as a possible D gene (6 bases). This receptor was obtained from a woman aged 45 to 65 with Graves' ophthalmopathy. The source material was blood. CDR3 nucleotide sequence: TGTGCCAGCAGTATACATAGCGGATCCCCCACAGATACGCAGTATTTT. Its protein is CASSIHSGSPTDTQYF.